Presented here are 5 T cell receptor beta chains from one specimen sequenced in a study of cytomegalovirus exposure and HLA in healthy donors. In the PCR, 60 Vbeta and 13 Jbeta primers were used. Profiling relied on immunoSEQ multiplex PCR, and the TCRdb table lists in-frame clones only, not all of them. Of some 150,000 clones in the sample, roughly four fifths were seen once. What was sequenced was PBMCs. These receptors originate from a man aged 18 to 35 in good health and CMV-seropositive.

The chain recombines TRBV28 with TRBJ1-5, with 8 bases aligning to TRBD1. CDR1 and CDR2 (germline): MDHEN, SYDVKM. Trimming removed 10 bases from V and 0 bases from J; junction bases left unmatched: 14. This CDR3 has 17 amino acids. CDR3 bases: TGTGCCACCAGAGAGGACAGGGCCTTGTATAGCAATCAGCCCCAGCATTTT. Its protein is CATREDRALYSNQPQHF.

The gene calls are TRBV11-2 and TRBJ1-1; TRBD1 matches at 9 bases. This CDR3 spans 14 amino acids. V lost 5 bases, J lost 6 bases, and 7 bases stayed unmatched. CDR1 is SGHAT, CDR2 FQNNGV, per germline. The CDR3 DNA is TGTGCCAGCAGCAGCGGGACAGGGAGGGCTGAAGCTTTCTTT. Translated: CASSSGTGRAEAFF.

The genes are TRBV6-5 and TRBJ2-7, with 9 positions matching TRBD1. V lost 5 bases and J lost 4; bases outside the gene matches: 6. This CDR3 is built from 14 residues. The germline CDR1 and CDR2 sequences are MNHEY and SVGAGI. DNA of the CDR3: TGTGCCAGCAGTCCGGGACAGGGTAGGTACGAGCAGTACTTC. Encoded protein: CASSPGQGRYEQYF.

The chain has TRBV10-2 and TRBJ1-2; 8 positions agree with TRBD1. The ends lost 6 bases at V and 8 bases at J; junction bases unmatched: 8. This CDR3 is built from 13 residues. CDR1 is WSHSY and CDR2 is SAAADI in the germline V gene. CDR3 in DNA: TGCGCCAGCAGCTCCCCCGGGACAGGAGGCTACACCTTC. Amino acids: CASSSPGTGGYTF.

With regard to this clone: This same CDR3 is encoded by further DNA sequences in the sample. V and J are TRBV30 and TRBJ1-5; D is ambiguous. From germline, CDR1 is GTSNPN and CDR2 SVGIG (reference sequence). The CDR3 runs to 13 residues. V lost 1 base to trimming and J lost 2 bases, with 6 bases between them. The CDR3 nucleotides are TGTGCCTGGAGTGGCCAGGGCAATCAGCCCCAGCATTTT. Residues: CAWSGQGNQPQHF.